The 8 T cell receptor beta chains given below trace back to one sample, sequenced in a study of T cell repertoires in cytomegalovirus infection. From the reads, TCRdb called clonotypes with MiXCR, one entry per CDR3 protein. The repertoire has 110,000 to 150,000 distinct CDR3 sequences, 25% to 35% of them found once; the top ten carry 45% to 60%. Their cognate antigens are unknown. The material was CD8+ T cells from cultured PBMCs, obtained from culture after CMV antigen stimulation. The receptors here all came from a human donor in good health (CMV status not recorded). Some clones in this sample may be carry-over from other donors' samples.

This chain joins TRBV29-1 and TRBJ2-1, with 10 bases fitting TRBD2. The V gene's germline CDR1 is SQVTM and CDR2 ANQGSEA. This CDR3 is 14 amino acids long. The CDR3, as DNA: TGCACCATTGGAGGGCTAGCGGGGGTTTCTGAGCAGTTCTTC. This translates into CTIGGLAGVSEQFF.

This chain connects TRBV27 to TRBJ2-7, with D perhaps matching TRBD2 (6 bases). The V end lost 3 bases, the J end lost 0 bases, and 9 bases lay between the germline ends. CDR1 is MNHEY, CDR2 SMNVEV, per germline (reference sequence). This CDR3 comprises 14 residues. CDR3 amino acids: CASSFHGSSYEQYF. In DNA, the CDR3 is TGTGCCAGCAGTTTCCACGGGAGCTCCTACGAGCAGTACTTC.

The chain is built from TRBV6-1 and TRBJ2-7; possibly TRBD1 for D (5 bases). V was trimmed by 3 bases and J by 7 bases, leaving 10 bases between them. The CDR3 has 12 residues. Germline loops: CDR1 MNHNS, CDR2 SASEGT. CDR3 in amino acids: CASSEDNPEQYF. The CDR3 DNA reads TGTGCCAGCAGTGAGGACAACCCTGAGCAGTACTTC.

This clonotype has ten or more counts. This sequence joins TRBV7-2 and TRBJ1-2; D may be TRBD1 (5 bases). V was trimmed by 5 bases and J by 5 bases, leaving 18 bases between them. The CDR3 totals 15 residues. Germline values: CDR1 SGHTA, CDR2 FQGNSA. The CDR3 sequence is CASSLPGGRVYGYTF. CDR3 sequence (DNA): TGTGCCAGCAGCCTTCCCGGGGGTCGGGTGTATGGCTACACCTTC.

The chain uses TRBV6-5 and TRBJ2-1; possibly TRBD2 for D (7 bases). Per germline, CDR1 MNHEY and CDR2 SVGAGI. The CDR3 consists of 18 residues. Trimming took 2 bases from V and 3 from J, leaving 20 bases between them. Here the CDR3 DNA reads TGTGCCAGCAGTTACACGAACATGGGCGGGGGCGTCTACAATGAGCAGTTCTTC. Its translation is CASSYTNMGGGVYNEQFF.

This clonotype was counted many times. The J gene is TRBJ1-1, the V gene TRBV2; 11 positions agree with TRBD1. V shed 6 bases and J 6 bases; nucleotides not matched to a gene: 3. CDR1 and CDR2 from the germline V gene are SNHLY and FYNNEI. The CDR3 contains 13 residues. The CDR3 loop is CASRDRGRSEAFF. The CDR3 coding sequence is TGTGCCAGCAGGGACAGGGGGCGATCTGAAGCTTTCTTT.

In its sample, this clonotype was seen a few times. This sequence joins TRBV7-9 and TRBJ1-4; 10 bases align to TRBD1. Trimming removed 1 base from V and 5 bases from J; junction bases left unmatched: 4. The CDR3 is made up of 16 amino acids. Germline loops: CDR1 SEHNR, CDR2 FQNEAQ (reference sequence). CDR3 sequence reads: CASSLGATGGNEKLFF. Here the CDR3 DNA reads TGTGCCAGCAGCTTAGGGGCGACAGGGGGCAATGAAAAACTGTTTTTT.

The chain joins TRBV20-1 to TRBJ2-5; maybe TRBD2 (6 bases). The germline V and J ends were trimmed by 6 bases and 0 bases, with 14 bases remaining between them. The CDR3 runs to 14 residues. Germline values: CDR1 DFQATT, CDR2 SNEGSKA (reference sequence). CDR3 in DNA: TGCAGTGCCTGCTGGATAGCGGACCAAGAGACCCAGTACTTC. This translates into CSACWIADQETQYF.